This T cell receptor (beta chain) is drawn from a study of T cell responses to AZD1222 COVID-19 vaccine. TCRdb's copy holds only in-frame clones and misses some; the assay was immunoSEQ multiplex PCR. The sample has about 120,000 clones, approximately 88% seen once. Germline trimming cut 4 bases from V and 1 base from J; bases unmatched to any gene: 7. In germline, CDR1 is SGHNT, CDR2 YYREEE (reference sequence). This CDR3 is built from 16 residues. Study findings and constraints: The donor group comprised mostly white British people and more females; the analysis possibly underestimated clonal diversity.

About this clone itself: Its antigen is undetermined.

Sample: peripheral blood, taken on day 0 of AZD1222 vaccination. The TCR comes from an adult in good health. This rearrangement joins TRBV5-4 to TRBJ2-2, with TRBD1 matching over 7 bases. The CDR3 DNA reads TGTGCCAGCAGCAAGACAGGGCTGATGAACACCGGGGAGCTGTTTTTT. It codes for CASSKTGLMNTGELFF.